The 17 T cell receptor beta chains given below trace back to one sample, sequenced in a study of CD8+CD57+ T cells in acquired aplastic anemia. Individuals selected for sequencing had exhibited CD8+CD57+ cell expansion on flow cytometry. The template used for profiling TCR beta VDJ and CDR3 was genomic DNA. TCRdb re-derived calls from the reads in MiXCR, one entry per CDR3 protein. Among roughly 500,000 distinct CDR3 sequences listed, under 40% were seen once. Sequencing was carried out using sorted CD4+, CD8+, or CD8+CD57+ T cells (not recorded which) from PBMCs. These TCRs come from a human donor with aplastic anemia.

CDR3 nucleotide sequence: TGTGCCAGCAGCTTAGGCGGGGGGGTGCAGGAGCAGTTCTTC. It is translated as CASSLGGGVQEQFF. The chain employs TRBV7-3 and TRBJ2-1; 9 positions match TRBD2. There are 14 residues in the CDR3. The germline V gene encodes CDR1 SGHTA and CDR2 FQGTGA. The trim removed 2 bases at V and 10 bases at J, leaving 6 bases unmatched.

The gene calls are TRBV20-1 and TRBJ2-1; no definite D call. Germline CDR1 reads DFQATT; CDR2 reads SNEGSKA (reference sequence). Between the trimmed V and J ends, which lost 6 bases and 8 bases, there was a span of 14 bases. There are 12 residues in the CDR3. This CDR3 reads CSAVDESYEQFF. The CDR3, as DNA: TGCAGTGCCGTTGACGAGTCCTATGAGCAGTTCTTC.

The chain recombines TRBV30 with TRBJ1-1; no firm D call. V gave up 8 bases and J gave up 5 bases, with 15 bases separating them. This CDR3 has 12 amino acids. CDR1 is GTSNPN and CDR2 is SVGIG in the germline V gene (reference sequence). The DNA of the CDR3 is TGTGCCGAGGACCGGGGAAGTACTGAAGCTTTCTTT. It encodes CAEDRGSTEAFF.

Ten or more counts support this clonotype. One end of the junction does not line up with germline, which may come from a read error. CDR3 sequence reads: CSARTNSEAFF. CDR3 sequence (DNA): TGCAGTGCTAGAACGAACAGTGAAGCTTTCTTT. The chain is built from TRBV20-1 and TRBJ1-1; D not certain. Per germline, CDR1 DFQATT and CDR2 SNEGSKA (reference sequence). The CDR3 contains 11 residues.

There are a few counts of this clonotype. This chain joins TRBV19 and TRBJ2-1; 7 bases are shared with TRBD2. This CDR3 has 14 residues. Germline assignment: CDR1 LNHDA and CDR2 SQIVND (reference sequence). Unmatched junction bases numbered 4, after V lost 6 bases and J lost 2 bases. CDR3 protein: CASSPGGTYNEQFF. In DNA, the CDR3 is TGTGCCAGTAGCCCGGGGGGAACCTACAATGAGCAGTTCTTC.

The chain joins TRBV29-1 to TRBJ1-2; 10 nucleotides align to TRBD1. The ends lost 6 bases at V and 4 bases at J; junction bases unmatched: 11. Germline CDR1 SQVTM, CDR2 ANQGSEA. CDR3 length equals 15 residues. CDR3 coding DNA: TGCAGCGTAGGGCCGGGACAGGGGTTTGGCTATGGCTACACCTTC. As protein: CSVGPGQGFGYGYTF. The full variable domain, rest sourced from reference TRBV29-1 and TRBJ1-2, is SAVISQKPSRDICQRGTSLTIQCQVDSQVTMMFWYRQQPGQSLTLIATANQGSEATYESGFVIDKFPISRPNLTFSTLTVSNMSPEDSSIYLCSVGPGQGFGYGYTFGSGTRLTVV.

This clonotype was found a few times. The chain carries TRBV25-1 and TRBJ1-2; 7 nucleotides align to TRBD1. With 8 bases clipped from V and 3 bases from J, the junction kept 12 bases outside the gene matches. This CDR3 has 15 residues. Germline assignment: CDR1 MGHDK and CDR2 SYGVNS. The CDR3: CASSPTDRADYGYTF. The CDR3 DNA reads as TGTGCCAGCTCACCTACTGACAGGGCTGACTATGGCTACACCTTC.

This clonotype occurred a few times. This rearrangement joins TRBV12-3 or TRBV12-4 to TRBJ2-6; D gene uncertain. The CDR3 covers 17 residues. Trimming took off 3 bases at V and 4 bases at J, with 16 bases between the two ends. The CDR3 here is CASSFGAVLSGANVLTF. As DNA, the CDR3 is TGTGCCAGCAGTTTCGGCGCTGTTTTATCCGGGGCCAACGTCCTGACTTTC.

This clonotype was recorded many times. The chain couples TRBV9 to TRBJ2-1; D gene uncertain. V was cut by 2 bases and J by 8 bases, with 8 bases left in between. The germline gives CDR1 SGDLS, CDR2 YYNGEE. The length of the CDR3 is 12 residues. CDR3 sequence reads: CASSVLVDEQFF. In DNA form, the CDR3 reads TGTGCCAGCAGCGTGCTAGTCGATGAGCAGTTCTTC.

This clonotype was counted a few times. The rearrangement uses TRBV12-3 or TRBV12-4 and TRBJ1-5; D possibly corresponds to TRBD1 (6 bases). Trimming left V 5 bases short and J 6 bases short, with 17 bases between. CDR3 length: 15 amino acids. CDR3 sequence reads: CASSGGGAAGQPQHF. DNA for the CDR3: TGTGCCAGCAGTGGGGGGGGGGCTGCGGGTCAGCCCCAGCATTTT.

As regards this clonotype: This sequence may be a read error, since a much larger clone differs from it by one base. V usage is TRBV10-3 and J usage is TRBJ1-1; the match to TRBD1 covers 7 bases. There are 17 residues in the CDR3. Germline values: CDR1 ENHRY, CDR2 SYGVKD. Unmatched junction bases numbered 13, after V lost 6 bases and J lost 0 bases. The CDR3 region is CAIRGSRQGHMNTEAFF. The CDR3 DNA is TGTGCCATCAGAGGATCCCGACAGGGCCATATGAACACTGAAGCTTTCTTT.

This clonotype was seen more than once but under ten times. This rearrangement joins TRBV20-1 to TRBJ2-1, with D uncertain. Germline assignment: CDR1 DFQATT and CDR2 SNEGSKA (reference sequence). This CDR3 region has 14 residues. V was clipped by 3 bases and J by 0 bases, with 9 bases between them. CDR3 protein: CSARPAISYNEQFF. DNA of the CDR3: TGCAGTGCTAGGCCGGCAATCTCCTACAATGAGCAGTTCTTC.

The sample holds many counts of this clonotype. The chain carries TRBV7-2 and TRBJ2-7, with TRBD2 matching over 12 bases. V dropped 3 bases and J dropped 4; count of bases not matched to a gene: 1. CDR1 and CDR2 (germline): SGHTA, FQGNSA. This CDR3 contains 14 residues. CDR3 region: CASSFTSGGYEQYF. The CDR3 bases are TGTGCCAGCAGCTTTACTAGCGGGGGGTACGAGCAGTACTTC.

The chain uses TRBV15 and TRBJ1-6; weak D call: TRBD1 (6 bases). Between the trimmed V and J ends, which lost 1 base and 7 bases, there was a span of 11 bases. From germline, CDR1 is LNHNV and CDR2 YYDKDF (reference sequence). This CDR3 contains 15 residues. The DNA for the CDR3 is TGTGCCACCAGCAGAGGTTGGGGGCGGAATTCACCCCTCCACTTT. It is translated as CATSRGWGRNSPLHF.

In this sample, this clonotype turned up a few times. As DNA, the CDR3 is TGCAGTGCTAGAGATGGGGGGACTGGAAACACCATATATTTT. Encoded protein: CSARDGGTGNTIYF. This chain links TRBV20-1 with TRBJ1-3; TRBD1 might be the D (5 bases). V lost 0 bases to trimming and J lost 2 bases, with 8 bases between them. This CDR3 comprises 14 residues. Germline V gene sequence: CDR1 DFQATT, CDR2 SNEGSKA (reference sequence).

Points on this clonotype: Without the conserved terminal phenylalanine or tryptophan, this CDR3 likely stems from a read error. This sequence joins TRBV3-1 and TRBJ1-5; 10 bases fit TRBD1. There are 16 residues in the CDR3. Germline V gene lookup returns CDR1 LGHDT and CDR2 YNNKEL (reference sequence). J lost 6 bases, V lost 2 bases, and 7 bases had no gene match. The CDR3, as DNA: TGTGCCAGCAGCCAAACAACCGGGACAGGGGTTCAGCCCCAGCATCTT. Translation gives CASSQTTGTGVQPQHL.

The chain uses TRBV7-3 and TRBJ1-1, with a tentative D call TRBD1 (5 bases). Trimming took off 1 base at V and 4 bases at J, with 10 bases between the two ends. Germline-derived CDR1 and CDR2 are SGHTA and FQGTGA. The CDR3 is made up of 14 amino acids. CDR3 sequence: CASSLSAGSTEAFF. As DNA, the CDR3 is TGTGCCAGCAGCTTAAGCGCAGGGAGCACTGAAGCTTTCTTT.